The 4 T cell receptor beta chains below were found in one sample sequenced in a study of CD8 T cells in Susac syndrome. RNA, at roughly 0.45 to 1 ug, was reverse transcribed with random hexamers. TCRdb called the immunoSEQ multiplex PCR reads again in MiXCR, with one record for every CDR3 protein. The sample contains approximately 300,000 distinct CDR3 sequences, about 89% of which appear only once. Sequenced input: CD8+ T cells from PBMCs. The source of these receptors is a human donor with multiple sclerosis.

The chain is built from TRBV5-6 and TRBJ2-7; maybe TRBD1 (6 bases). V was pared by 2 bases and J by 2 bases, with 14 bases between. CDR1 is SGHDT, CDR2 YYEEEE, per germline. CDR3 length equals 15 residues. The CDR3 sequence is CASSFTGNTAYEQYF. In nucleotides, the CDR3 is TGTGCCAGCAGCTTTACAGGGAATACGGCCTACGAGCAGTACTTC.

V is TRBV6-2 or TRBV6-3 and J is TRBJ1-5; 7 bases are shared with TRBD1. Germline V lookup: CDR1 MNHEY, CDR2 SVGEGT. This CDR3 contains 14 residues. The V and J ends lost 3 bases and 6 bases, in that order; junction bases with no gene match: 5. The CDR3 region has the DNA TGTGCCAGCAGTTATTCAGGACAGGCTCAGCCCCAGCATTTT. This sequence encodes CASSYSGQAQPQHF.

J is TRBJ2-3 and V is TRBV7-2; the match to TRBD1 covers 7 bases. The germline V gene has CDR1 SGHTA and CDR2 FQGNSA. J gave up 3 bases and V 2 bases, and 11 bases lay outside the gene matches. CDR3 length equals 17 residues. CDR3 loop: CASSLPPGTAGTDTQYF. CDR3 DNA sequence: TGTGCCAGCAGCTTACCGCCCGGGACAGCAGGTACAGATACGCAGTATTTT.

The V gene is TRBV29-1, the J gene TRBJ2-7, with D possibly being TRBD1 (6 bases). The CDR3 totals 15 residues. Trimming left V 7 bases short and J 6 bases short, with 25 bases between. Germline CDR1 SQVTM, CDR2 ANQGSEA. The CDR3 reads CSAAFPGTHPLEQYF. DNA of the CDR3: TGCAGCGCTGCATTTCCCGGGACACATCCCCTCGAGCAGTACTTC.